One sample yielded the 25 T cell receptor beta chains listed below, sequenced in a study of control samples from healthy donors and cancer patients. The method was immunoSEQ multiplex PCR; TCRdb's version includes in-frame clones alone and lacks a portion of them. This table holds around 64,000 clones, approximately 89% found once. The sample consisted of PBMCs. The source of these receptors is a man aged 55 to 70 with colorectal cancer.

This chain uses TRBV3-1 (or the pseudogene TRBV3-2) with TRBJ2-7, with D tentatively TRBD1 or TRBD2 (5 bases each). Trimming took 4 bases from V and 0 from J, leaving 10 bases between them. The CDR3 contains 14 residues. Germline V CDR1 and CDR2: LGHDT, YNNKEL (reference sequence). The CDR3 loop reads CASSRGGFSYEQYF. The CDR3 DNA reads TGTGCCAGCAGCCGGGGCGGGTTCTCCTACGAGCAGTACTTC.

The chain has TRBV5-4 and TRBJ1-2; weak D call: TRBD1 (6 bases). V was shortened by 4 bases and J by 8 bases, with 12 bases between the two germline ends. There are 12 residues in the CDR3. Germline V lookup: CDR1 SGHNT, CDR2 YYREEE (reference sequence). The CDR3 sequence: CASSLRTDGYTF. The CDR3 bases are TGTGCCAGCAGCCTCCGGACAGACGGCTACACCTTC.

The rearrangement uses TRBV10-1 and TRBJ2-7, with D unclear. V lost 4 bases and J 8 bases, leaving 6 bases between the germline ends. The CDR3 spans 10 residues. CDR1 WNHNN and CDR2 SYGVQD come from the germline V gene (reference sequence). CDR3 in DNA: TGCGCCAGCAGTGCCCCTAAGCAGTACTTC. Protein: CASSAPKQYF.

The chain joins TRBV19 to TRBJ2-7; 8 bases are shared with TRBD1. V shed 5 bases and J 2 bases; nucleotides not matched to a gene: 5. The germline gives CDR1 LNHDA, CDR2 SQIVND (reference sequence). The CDR3 length is 14 residues. In nucleotides, the CDR3 is TGTGCCAGTAGTTTGGGACAGGACCCCTACGAGCAGTACTTC. Protein: CASSLGQDPYEQYF.

This clone was seen a handful of times. V is TRBV5-4 and J is TRBJ2-7; 9 nucleotides agree with TRBD2. The CDR3 contains 14 residues. In germline, CDR1 is SGHNT, CDR2 YYREEE (reference sequence). Trimming at V came to 4 bases and at J to 9 bases, leaving 11 bases not matched to a gene. CDR3: CASSGASGVPGQYF. Written as DNA, the CDR3 is TGTGCCAGCAGCGGGGCTAGCGGGGTTCCGGGGCAGTACTTC.

V gene TRBV5-1 combines with J gene TRBJ2-3; 9 bases are shared with TRBD2. Germline-derived CDR1 and CDR2 are SGHRS and YFSETQ. The CDR3 extends over 16 amino acids. With 0 bases clipped from V and 1 base from J, the junction kept 3 bases outside the gene matches. The CDR3 loop reads CASSLALAGRTDTQYF. The CDR3 DNA follows: TGCGCCAGCAGCTTGGCGCTAGCGGGACGCACAGATACGCAGTATTTT. Based on the CDR3 plus reference TRBV5-1 and TRBJ2-3, the full variable domain is KAGVTQTPRYLIKTRGQQVTLSCSPISGHRSVSWYQQTPGQGLQFLFEYFSETQRNKGNFPGRFSGRQFSNSRSEMNVSTLELGDSALYLCASSLALAGRTDTQYFGPGTRLTVL.

The chain employs TRBV7-2 and TRBJ2-3; 9 bases align to TRBD1. The CDR3 is 14 residues long. Germline loops: CDR1 SGHTA, CDR2 FQGNSA. The J segment lost 4 bases and the V segment lost 4 bases, leaving 3 bases of the junction unmatched. The CDR3 DNA reads TGTGCCAGCAGCTCGGGACAGGGAGCAGATACGCAGTATTTT. Encoded protein: CASSSGQGADTQYF.

V is TRBV5-1 and J is TRBJ1-1; a possible D gene is TRBD1 (5 bases). V was clipped by 3 bases and J by 3 bases, with 15 bases between them. CDR1 SGHRS and CDR2 YFSETQ come from the germline V gene. The CDR3 runs 15 residues. The CDR3 region is CASSSQGPGYTEAFF. DNA of the CDR3: TGCGCCAGCAGCTCGCAGGGACCGGGGTACACTGAAGCTTTCTTT.

This clone was picked up a small number of times. The chain recombines TRBV2 with TRBJ1-3; D remains ambiguous. The V and J ends lost 3 bases and 0 bases respectively, with 9 bases between them. Germline assignment: CDR1 SNHLY and CDR2 FYNNEI. CDR3 length: 15 residues. The CDR3, as DNA: TGTGCCAGCAGTGATTGGGCTAGCTCTGGAAACACCATATATTTT. Protein product: CASSDWASSGNTIYF. Using reference TRBV2 and TRBJ1-3 for the parts outside the CDR3, the full variable domain is EPEVTQTPSHQVTQMGQEVILRCVPISNHLYFYWYRQILGQKVEFLVSFYNNEISEKSEIFDDQFSVERPDGSNFTLKIRSTKLEDSAMYFCASSDWASSGNTIYFGEGSWLTVV.

CDR3 DNA sequence: TGTGCCAGCAGCCACGGGACTAGCACTGGCCAAGAGACCCAGTACTTC. Protein sequence: CASSHGTSTGQETQYF. V and J are TRBV7-9 and TRBJ2-5, with 9 bases fitting TRBD2. The CDR3 covers 16 residues. The V gene's germline CDR1 is SEHNR and CDR2 FQNEAQ (reference sequence). Trimming removed 5 bases from V and 1 base from J; junction bases left unmatched: 8.

The rearrangement links TRBV4-3 to TRBJ2-7; a possible D gene is TRBD2 (5 bases). The germline V and J ends were trimmed by 0 bases and 1 base, with 13 bases remaining between them. CDR1 LGHNA and CDR2 YSLEER come from the germline V gene. The CDR3 contains 16 residues. This chain's CDR3 is CASSQDWLARSYEQYF. The CDR3 region has the DNA TGCGCCAGCAGCCAAGATTGGCTAGCACGGTCCTACGAGCAGTACTTC.

This clone was recorded only once. The chain joins TRBV28 to TRBJ1-5; no reliable D call. The CDR3 runs 13 residues. V lost 5 bases to trimming and J lost 1 base, with 6 bases between them. CDR1 is MDHEN, CDR2 SYDVKM, per germline. CDR3: CASSPRSNQPQHF. The CDR3 nucleotides are TGTGCCAGCAGTCCCCGAAGCAATCAGCCCCAGCATTTT.

This chain links TRBV5-5 with TRBJ1-3; tentatively, D is TRBD1 (5 bases). The length of the CDR3 is 13 residues. Deletions cut 2 bases from V and 12 bases from J, with 15 bases between. Germline CDR1 SGHKS, CDR2 YYEKEE (reference sequence). CDR3 protein: CASSFTSGTVIYF. The CDR3 bases are TGTGCCAGCAGCTTTACTTCCGGGACGGTCATATATTTT.

This chain connects TRBV21-1 to TRBJ1-1. TRBV21-1 is flagged as a pseudogene. The CDR3 sequence is 15 residues long. CDR3 protein: CASSKVGGVNTEAFF. The CDR3 region has the DNA TGTGCCAGCAGCAAAGTGGGAGGGGTGAACACTGAAGCTTTCTTT.

The chain recombines TRBV5-1 with TRBJ2-7; 8 nucleotides match TRBD1. V lost 4 bases, J lost 3 bases, and 12 bases stayed unmatched. Germline values: CDR1 SGHRS, CDR2 YFSETQ. CDR3 length: 16 amino acids. The CDR3 DNA reads as TGCGCCAGCAGCCCGAGGGGCGGGACAGGTGTCTACGAGCAGTACTTC. Amino acids: CASSPRGGTGVYEQYF.

The chain's CDR3 is CASSLGQEYYGYTF. The CDR3 bases are TGCGCCAGCAGCTTGGGACAGGAATACTATGGCTACACCTTC. The genes are TRBV5-1 and TRBJ1-2, with D possibly matching TRBD1 (6 bases). The CDR3 length is 14 residues. Deletions cut 0 bases from V and 3 bases from J, with 9 bases between. Germline CDR1 is SGHRS and CDR2 is YFSETQ.

V gene TRBV11-1 combines with J gene TRBJ2-7, with D tentatively TRBD1 (5 bases). From germline, CDR1 is SGHAT and CDR2 FQDESV (reference sequence). This CDR3 has 12 amino acids. V was shortened by 5 bases and J by 4 bases, with 9 bases between the two germline ends. CDR3 residues: CASSPTGYEQYF. The CDR3 bases are TGTGCCAGCAGCCCCACAGGTTACGAGCAGTACTTC.

The CDR3, as DNA: TGTGCCACCAGCAGAGATCCGGGATACACAGATACGCAGTATTTT. Its protein product is CATSRDPGYTDTQYF. The rearrangement joins TRBV15 to TRBJ2-3; weak D call: TRBD2 (5 bases). Germline CDR1 and CDR2: LNHNV and YYDKDF (reference sequence). Trimming removed 0 bases at V and 2 bases at J, with 9 bases between. The CDR3 consists of 15 residues.

This chain joins TRBV5-5 and TRBJ2-7, with D unresolved. V was shortened by 4 bases and J by 1 base, with 9 bases between the two germline ends. CDR3 length: 13 residues. CDR1 and CDR2 (germline): SGHKS, YYEKEE (reference sequence). Here the CDR3 reads CASSTHGSYEQYF. The CDR3 bases are TGTGCCAGCAGCACGCACGGGTCCTACGAGCAGTACTTC.

The gene calls are TRBV5-4 and TRBJ1-2; D is perhaps TRBD1 (6 bases). The germline V gene has CDR1 SGHNT and CDR2 YYREEE (reference sequence). V lost 0 bases, J lost 6 bases, and 21 bases lay in between. The length of the CDR3 is 17 residues. For the CDR3, the DNA is TGTGCCAGCAGCTTGGCGGGAGTGGGGGGGCGACGGAATGGCTACACCTTC. As protein: CASSLAGVGGRRNGYTF.

V gene TRBV25-1 combines with J gene TRBJ2-3; TRBD2 agrees at 10 bases. Losses at the gene ends were 7 bases for V and 2 bases for J; bases not matched to a gene: 6. Germline V lookup: CDR1 MGHDK, CDR2 SYGVNS. The CDR3 extends over 15 amino acids. The CDR3 sequence: CASISGGVFTDTQYF. The CDR3, as DNA: TGTGCCAGCATCAGCGGGGGGGTTTTCACAGATACGCAGTATTTT.

The chain carries TRBV19 and TRBJ1-6; D not resolved. The germline gives CDR1 LNHDA, CDR2 SQIVND (reference sequence). CDR3 length: 14 residues. Trimming left V 3 bases short and J 8 bases short, with 11 bases between. CDR3: CASSIGSTDSPLHF. CDR3 sequence (DNA): TGTGCCAGTAGTATTGGGAGCACCGATTCACCCCTCCACTTT.

The rearrangement uses TRBV19 and TRBJ1-3; a weak D match, TRBD1 (6 bases). The CDR3 covers 17 residues. Deletions cut 3 bases from V and 0 bases from J, with 15 bases between. Germline V CDR1 and CDR2: LNHDA, SQIVND (reference sequence). The CDR3 nucleotides are TGTGCCAGTAGTATCTCGGCACAGGGCGGCTCTGGAAACACCATATATTTT. Translated, it gives CASSISAQGGSGNTIYF.

The chain combines TRBV2 with TRBJ1-5; 10 bases are shared with TRBD1. Germline V gives CDR1 SNHLY, CDR2 FYNNEI. The CDR3 totals 15 residues. Trimming at V came to 8 bases and at J to 6 bases, leaving 10 bases not matched to a gene. Written as DNA, the CDR3 is TGTGCCAGCGTCCCGACAGGGGGCGCTGCTCAGCCCCAGCATTTT. Amino acid sequence: CASVPTGGAAQPQHF.

CDR3 protein: CASSEIWRSGANVLTF. Written as DNA, the CDR3 is TGTGCCAGCAGTGAAATATGGCGTTCTGGGGCCAACGTCCTGACTTTC. The chain is built from TRBV6-1 and TRBJ2-6, with D uncertain. Germline V CDR1 and CDR2: MNHNS, SASEGT. CDR3 length: 16 amino acids. Trimming took 2 bases from V and 1 from J, leaving 9 bases between them.